What follows are 14 T cell receptor beta chains derived from one specimen sequenced in a study of blood T cells in healthy people across ages. Alongside a J-beta primer mix, a sample-barcoded 5' primer served in a second PCR lasting roughly 6 to 11 cycles. TCRdb independently ran MiXCR on the 5' RACE reads; one entry per CDR3 protein. The repertoire holds roughly 730,000 distinct CDR3 sequences, with 45% to 70% as singletons. Sample: blood. The receptors derive from a middle-aged man in good health.

This clonotype was observed a handful of times. This CDR3 is CSAREGSRGHTF. The DNA for the CDR3 is TGCAGTGCTAGAGAAGGGTCCAGGGGTCACACCTTC. This chain connects TRBV20-1 to TRBJ1-2; D perhaps matches TRBD1 (6 bases). Per the germline V gene, CDR1 is DFQATT and CDR2 is SNEGSKA (reference sequence). V lost 0 bases to trimming and J lost 12 bases, with 14 bases between them. CDR3 length equals 12 residues.

Comment on this clonotype: The junction shows a germline mismatch at one end, possibly a read error. The chain carries TRBV27 and TRBJ2-2; a possible D gene is TRBD1 (9 bases). Germline lookup yields CDR1 MNHEY and CDR2 SMNVEV (reference sequence). The CDR3 contains 17 residues. The DNA for the CDR3 is TGTGCCAGCAGTTTATCCACAGGGGGCCCCGCTCGGGGGGGGCTGTTTTTT. It specifies CASSLSTGGPARGGLFF.

This clonotype was detected only a few times. The genes are TRBV28 and TRBJ2-4, with D possibly TRBD2 on 6 matching bases. Germline V lookup: CDR1 MDHEN, CDR2 SYDVKM. This CDR3 has 16 residues. V lost 2 bases to trimming and J lost 0 bases, with 11 bases between them. CDR3 nucleotide sequence: TGTGCCAGCAGTTTACGGAGGGACGTAGCCAAAAACATTCAGTACTTC. Its translation is CASSLRRDVAKNIQYF.

V usage is TRBV5-1 and J usage is TRBJ1-1, with D tentatively TRBD1 (5 bases). CDR3 size: 12 residues. Per germline, CDR1 SGHRS and CDR2 YFSETQ. V was cut by 4 bases and J by 7 bases, with 11 bases left in between. The CDR3 loop is CASSTRQNEAFF. Here the CDR3 DNA reads TGCGCCAGCAGCACGCGACAGAATGAAGCTTTCTTT.

The chain has TRBV9 and TRBJ2-3, with 7 bases matching TRBD2. V lost 4 bases and J lost 6; bases outside the gene matches: 14. The CDR3 consists of 16 residues. Germline V gives CDR1 SGDLS, CDR2 YYNGEE. The CDR3 reads CASSYRGDLLGDTQYF. The DNA for the CDR3 is TGTGCCAGCAGCTACCGGGGGGACCTCTTAGGGGATACGCAGTATTTT.

This chain uses TRBV12-3 or TRBV12-4 with TRBJ2-1; D unclear. V lost 8 bases and J 6 bases, leaving 8 bases between the germline ends. The CDR3 spans 11 residues. CDR3 bases: TGTGCCAGCTTCTTCGGCAATGAGCAGTTCTTC. Encoded protein: CASFFGNEQFF.

This clonotype came up a few times. This sequence joins TRBV7-2 and TRBJ2-5, with TRBD1 matching 9 bases. Losses at the gene ends were 5 bases for V and 3 bases for J; bases not matched to a gene: 4. The CDR3 loop spans 14 amino acids. CDR1 SGHTA and CDR2 FQGNSA come from the germline V gene. Here the CDR3 DNA reads TGTGCCAGCAGCGCTGGACAGGGGAAAGAGACCCAGTACTTC. Protein product: CASSAGQGKETQYF.

The rearrangement uses TRBV6-5 and TRBJ2-3; TRBD2 is a possible D gene (7 bases). Germline values: CDR1 MNHEY, CDR2 SVGAGI. The CDR3 consists of 18 residues. Trimming cost V 5 bases and J 2 bases, with 23 bases left between them. The CDR3 coding sequence is TGTGCCAGCAGTCCCTCGGGGGCGGGGAGGGGTACCACAGATACGCAGTATTTT. As protein: CASSPSGAGRGTTDTQYF.

This clonotype has only a few counts. The chain has TRBV20-1 and TRBJ2-1; possible D gene TRBD2, 6 bases. The CDR3 is made up of 14 amino acids. The V end was cut by 6 bases, the J end by 5 bases, with 17 bases between. From germline, CDR1 is DFQATT and CDR2 SNEGSKA (reference sequence). CDR3 DNA sequence: TGCAGTGCCAACAAGGGACTGCCGAACAATGAGCAGTTCTTC. This translates into CSANKGLPNNEQFF.

J is TRBJ1-1 and V is TRBV29-1; 8 positions match TRBD1. V shed 6 bases and J 3 bases; nucleotides not matched to a gene: 6. Germline V gene data show CDR1 as SQVTM and CDR2 as ANQGSEA. The CDR3 sequence is 13 residues long. CDR3 in amino acids: CSVGHRGDTEAFF. Written as DNA, the CDR3 is TGCAGCGTAGGCCACAGGGGGGACACTGAAGCTTTCTTT.

This sequence joins TRBV20-1 and TRBJ2-3; 7 bases are shared with TRBD2. The CDR3 contains 14 residues. Germline assignment: CDR1 DFQATT and CDR2 SNEGSKA (reference sequence). The trim removed 6 bases at V and 0 bases at J, leaving 6 bases unmatched. CDR3 nucleotides: TGCAGTGCCCGGAGCGGGGTCAGCACAGATACGCAGTATTTT. Protein sequence: CSARSGVSTDTQYF.

V gene TRBV3-1 combines with J gene TRBJ1-1, with 8 bases identical to TRBD1. The CDR3 consists of 15 residues. J gave up 4 bases and V 2 bases, and 6 bases lay outside the gene matches. The germline V gene has CDR1 LGHDT and CDR2 YNNKEL (reference sequence). Here the CDR3 reads CASSQTGQGRTEAFF. CDR3 nucleotides: TGTGCCAGCAGCCAAACCGGACAGGGTCGCACTGAAGCTTTCTTT.

The chain carries TRBV29-1 and TRBJ2-3, with D perhaps TRBD2 (5 bases). Germline V gene lookup returns CDR1 SQVTM and CDR2 ANQGSEA. V shed 4 bases and J shed 0 bases, with 11 bases lying between them. This CDR3 region has 14 residues. The CDR3 DNA is TGCAGCGTTGGAAGAGGGTCTAGCACAGATACGCAGTATTTT. As protein: CSVGRGSSTDTQYF.

This chain links TRBV11-3 with TRBJ1-1; D is ambiguous. Trimming cost V 1 base and J 5 bases, with 8 bases left between them. The CDR3 totals 13 residues. Germline-derived CDR1 and CDR2 are SGHNT and YENEEA. The CDR3 loop is CASSLGWGTEAFF. Here the CDR3 DNA reads TGTGCCAGCAGCTTAGGTTGGGGAACTGAAGCTTTCTTT.